A single sample gave rise to the 3 T cell receptor beta chains below, sequenced in a study of T cells after yellow fever vaccination. Each CDR3 protein is one row after TCRdb ran MiXCR on the 5' RACE reads. This sample carries around 260,000 distinct CDR3 sequences, about 5.2% of them seen once, and the ten largest clones take 3% to 4%. Sequencing was performed on CD4+ T cells sorted from PBMCs, taken on the day of the yellow fever booster vaccination. Receptor source: a man aged 18 to 29 who received the YFV17D yellow fever vaccine.

This clonotype was seen ten or more times. This chain uses TRBV6-5 with TRBJ2-7; no clear D gene. From germline, CDR1 is MNHEY and CDR2 SVGAGI. The CDR3 contains 13 residues. The V end was cut by 5 bases, the J end by 2 bases, with 10 bases between. CDR3 protein: CASSSTETYEQYF. The CDR3 region has the DNA TGTGCCAGCAGTAGCACTGAGACCTACGAGCAGTACTTC.

This chain joins TRBV18 and TRBJ2-5; TRBD2 might be the D (5 bases). The ends were cut back, 3 bases at V and 0 bases at J, with 17 bases in the middle. This CDR3 is built from 17 residues. In germline, CDR1 is KGHSH, CDR2 LQKENI. The CDR3 DNA reads TGTGCCAGCTCACCCCGAATGGGGAGTCCGTACCAAGAGACCCAGTACTTC. Translation: CASSPRMGSPYQETQYF. Full variable domain (missing parts from reference TRBV18 and TRBJ2-5): NAGVMQNPRHLVRRRGQEARLRCSPMKGHSHVYWYRQLPEEGLKFMVYLQKENIIDESGMPKERFSAEFPKEGPSILRIQQVVRGDSAAYFCASSPRMGSPYQETQYFGPGTRLLVL.

At least ten counts were recorded for this clonotype. CDR3 coding DNA: TGTGCCACCAGCCTAGTTGGCTACAATGAGCAGTTCTTC. Amino acids: CATSLVGYNEQFF. The chain links TRBV24-1 to TRBJ2-1, with no clear D. CDR3 size: 13 residues. V lost 7 bases to trimming and J lost 3 bases, with 9 bases between them. Germline V lookup: CDR1 KGHDR, CDR2 SFDVKD.